Below are 20 T cell receptor beta chains sequenced from a single sample in a study of brain T cells in children with intractable seizures. TCRdb's table, derived via immunoSEQ multiplex PCR, lists solely in-frame clones and lacks some. The data hold tens of thousands of clones, with 90% to 95% observed a single time. The material sequenced was peripheral blood, taken at surgery. These receptors came from a boy in the first two years of life with tuberous sclerosis and intractable seizures.

The chain recombines TRBV19 with TRBJ1-1, with a weak D call TRBD1 (5 bases). The CDR3 is 16 amino acids. Trimming pared 6 bases from V and 0 bases from J, leaving 17 bases between. The germline gives CDR1 LNHDA, CDR2 SQIVND (reference sequence). Here the CDR3 reads CASSEKPGRLNTEAFF. The CDR3 coding sequence is TGTGCCAGTAGCGAGAAACCGGGACGGTTGAACACTGAAGCTTTCTTT.

The V call is TRBV27, the J call TRBJ2-6, with unresolved D. V was clipped by 2 bases and J by 2 bases, with 7 bases between them. Germline V gene sequence: CDR1 MNHEY, CDR2 SMNVEV (reference sequence). There are 15 residues in the CDR3. CDR3 protein: CASSLRAPGANVLTF. In DNA form, the CDR3 reads TGTGCCAGCAGTTTACGGGCTCCTGGGGCCAACGTCCTGACTTTC.

The V and J genes are TRBV15 and TRBJ2-1; 10 bases match TRBD2. Germline-derived CDR1 and CDR2 are LNHNV and YYDKDF (reference sequence). V shed 2 bases, J shed 4 bases, and the junction held 5 bases outside the gene matches. The CDR3 loop spans 16 amino acids. Here the CDR3 reads CATSRSRLAGYNEQFF. Written as DNA, the CDR3 is TGTGCCACCAGCAGATCGAGACTAGCGGGTTACAATGAGCAGTTCTTC.

The V call is TRBV11-3, the J call TRBJ2-4, with unresolved D. The CDR3 has 18 residues. CDR1 and CDR2 from the germline V gene are SGHNT and YENEEA. V was pared by 3 bases and J by 1 base, with 19 bases between. CDR3 sequence (DNA): TGTGCCAGCAGCTTGGTCCTAGACCCACACGGGGCCAAAAACATTCAGTACTTC. This encodes CASSLVLDPHGAKNIQYF.

This clone was detected only once. The CDR3 bases are TGTGCCAGCAGCCAAAAAGAGAGGAGGGGAGCTTTCTTT. Translated: CASSQKERRGAFF. The chain uses TRBV3-1 (or the pseudogene TRBV3-2) and TRBJ1-1; D is possibly TRBD1 (5 bases). Trimming left V 2 bases short and J 10 bases short, with 14 bases between. This CDR3 is 13 amino acids long. The germline CDR1 and CDR2 sequences are LGHDT and YNNKEL (reference sequence).

This clone was seen a single time. V and J are TRBV5-6 and TRBJ1-6; TRBD1 might be the D (5 bases). Looked up from germline, CDR1 is SGHDT and CDR2 is YYEEEE. The germline V and J ends were trimmed by 6 bases and 0 bases, with 16 bases remaining between them. The CDR3 has 17 residues. The CDR3 nucleotides read TGTGCCAGCACCTCACTCCAGGGAAGCTCCTATAATTCACCCCTCCACTTT. Its protein product is CASTSLQGSSYNSPLHF.

This rearrangement joins TRBV28 to TRBJ1-2; the D is unclear. Trimming stripped 3 bases from V and 8 bases from J, with 19 bases between. The CDR3 consists of 15 residues. The germline gives CDR1 MDHEN, CDR2 SYDVKM. CDR3 amino acids: CASSFGPLFTLGYTF. The CDR3 DNA reads as TGTGCCAGCAGTTTCGGACCCCTTTTCACTTTAGGCTACACCTTC.

This sequence joins TRBV6-1 and TRBJ1-1; 8 bases match TRBD1. The length of the CDR3 is 14 residues. V was clipped by 3 bases and J by 4 bases; unmatched bases: 4. Per germline, CDR1 MNHNS and CDR2 SASEGT. The CDR3 nucleotides are TGTGCCAGCAGTGACAGGGGGCTAATCACTGAAGCTTTCTTT. Translating it yields CASSDRGLITEAFF.

The J gene is TRBJ1-1, the V gene TRBV21-1. TRBV21-1 is marked as a pseudogene. The CDR3 loop spans 15 amino acids. This CDR3 is CASSKGMIRSTEAFF. Written as DNA, the CDR3 is TGTGCCAGCAGCAAAGGAATGATCCGTAGCACTGAAGCTTTCTTT.

The chain joins TRBV5-6 to TRBJ1-6; D ambiguous. The V gene's germline CDR1 is SGHDT and CDR2 YYEEEE. This CDR3 has 15 residues. V was cut by 0 bases and J by 10 bases, with 14 bases left in between. The DNA for the CDR3 is TGTGCCAGCAGCTTGGTGAGGGCAGCAAGGTCACCCCTCCACTTT. This sequence encodes CASSLVRAARSPLHF.

The chain has TRBV30 and TRBJ2-7, with 8 positions matching TRBD1. J gave up 5 bases and V 3 bases, and 6 bases lay outside the gene matches. CDR3 size: 13 residues. The germline CDR1 and CDR2 sequences are GTSNPN and SVGIG (reference sequence). This CDR3 reads CAWRRTGSHEQYF. CDR3 coding DNA: TGTGCCTGGAGGAGGACAGGGTCCCACGAGCAGTACTTC.

The CDR3 sequence: CATSDPGLAGAGEQFF. CDR3 in DNA: TGTGCCACCAGTGACCCCGGTCTAGCGGGAGCAGGTGAGCAGTTCTTC. This chain uses TRBV24-1 with TRBJ2-1; 10 nucleotides align to TRBD2. The germline V gene encodes CDR1 KGHDR and CDR2 SFDVKD. V shed 4 bases, J shed 9 bases, and the junction held 11 bases outside the gene matches. The CDR3 runs to 16 residues.

The chain uses TRBV2 and TRBJ2-1; perhaps TRBD1 as D (5 bases). V lost 7 bases and J 8 bases, leaving 15 bases between the germline ends. CDR1 and CDR2 from the germline V gene are SNHLY and FYNNEI. The CDR3 spans 13 residues. Written as DNA, the CDR3 is TGTGCCAGCACCCCCGTAGGGGTCGATGAGCAGTTCTTC. Protein: CASTPVGVDEQFF.

CDR3 nucleotides: TGTGCCTGGAGTGTCGGACAGTTCAATCAGCCCCAGCATTTT. Translated, it gives CAWSVGQFNQPQHF. This rearrangement joins TRBV30 to TRBJ1-5, with D perhaps TRBD1 (6 bases). Trimming took off 0 bases at V and 3 bases at J, with 9 bases between the two ends. In germline, CDR1 is GTSNPN, CDR2 SVGIG (reference sequence). The CDR3 is 14 amino acids. Variable domain in full (rest from reference TRBV30 and TRBJ1-5): SQTIHQWPATLVQPVGSPLSLECTVEGTSNPNLYWYRQAAGRGLQLLFYSVGIGQISSEVPQNLSASRPQDRQFILSSKKLLLSDSGFYLCAWSVGQFNQPQHFGDGTRLSIL.

V usage is TRBV27 and J usage is TRBJ1-5; D unclear. Germline CDR1 MNHEY, CDR2 SMNVEV (reference sequence). CDR3 length equals 13 residues. V was shortened by 2 bases and J by 1 base, with 3 bases between the two germline ends. CDR3 region: CASSLGSNQPQHF. The CDR3 DNA reads TGTGCCAGCAGTTTAGGGAGCAATCAGCCCCAGCATTTT.

The chain has TRBV27 and TRBJ1-5; a possible D gene is TRBD1 (5 bases). This CDR3 region has 15 residues. The V and J ends lost 5 bases and 6 bases respectively, with 17 bases between them. Germline assignment: CDR1 MNHEY and CDR2 SMNVEV (reference sequence). The CDR3 spells CASSPQRQNGQPQHF. The CDR3 DNA reads as TGTGCCAGCAGTCCGCAAAGACAGAACGGTCAGCCCCAGCATTTT.

The chain has TRBV2 and TRBJ2-5, with D perhaps TRBD1 or TRBD2 (5 bases each). The V and J ends lost 7 bases and 12 bases respectively, with 15 bases between them. This CDR3 has 11 residues. In germline, CDR1 is SNHLY, CDR2 FYNNEI. The CDR3 sequence: CASNGVRAKYF. The CDR3 region has the DNA TGTGCCAGCAACGGGGTCAGGGCGAAGTACTTC.

This sequence joins TRBV29-1 and TRBJ2-1; no reliable D call. Trimming cost V 8 bases and J 5 bases, with 16 bases left between them. CDR3 size: 13 residues. Looked up from germline, CDR1 is SQVTM and CDR2 is ANQGSEA. CDR3 bases: TGCAGCCGATCGACTGGAAGTAACAATGAGCAGTTCTTC. It yields the protein CSRSTGSNNEQFF.

The CDR3 bases are TGTGCCAGCAGTAGACAGGGGTATCAGCCCCAGCATTTT. The encoded protein is CASSRQGYQPQHF. The rearrangement uses TRBV6-5 and TRBJ1-5; 8 bases match TRBD1. The CDR3 is 13 amino acids. CDR1 is MNHEY, CDR2 SVGAGI, per germline. Germline trimming cut 5 bases from V and 5 bases from J; bases unmatched to any gene: 2.

J is TRBJ1-2 and V is TRBV7-9, with 8 bases that match TRBD1. This CDR3 contains 15 residues. V was clipped by 5 bases and J by 3 bases; unmatched bases: 8. Germline CDR1 and CDR2: SEHNR and FQNEAQ (reference sequence). The CDR3 spells CASSPRTGPDYGYTF. The CDR3 DNA reads as TGTGCCAGCAGCCCCCGGACAGGGCCCGACTATGGCTACACCTTC.